This TCR beta chain was documented in a study of T-cell memory formation after mild COVID-19. Study context: Largely donor-specific TCR clusters were found.

Concerning this clonotype itself: Its antigen remains unidentified.

Trimming stripped 3 bases from V and 6 bases from J, with 9 bases between. Per the germline V gene, CDR1 is SEHNR and CDR2 is FQNEAQ (reference sequence). The CDR3 has 13 residues. General study findings and limits: Mainly CM and EM harbored the contracting CD4+ clones; mainly EMRA harbored the CD8+ ones. From day 15 to 85, contracting clones were balanced between CD4 and CD8, whereas later expanders leaned toward CD4+.

MiXCR, run by TCRdb on the 5' RACE reads, gives a single entry per CDR3 protein. The sample shows 90,000 to 120,000 distinct CDR3 sequences, approximately 15% of them seen only once. The source is a man aged 18 to 35 who had mild COVID-19 (a few samples of this study predate the infection). Cell type and time point are not known. The specimen was PBMCs or a T cell subset sorted from them (not recorded which). The chain couples TRBV7-9 to TRBJ2-4; possibly TRBD1 for D (6 bases). CDR3: CASSFSQGNIQYF. CDR3 bases: TGTGCCAGCAGCTTCTCACAGGGAAACATTCAGTACTTC.